Below, one T cell receptor beta chain is given with its context. What it binds is not known. These data are taken from a study of cytomegalovirus exposure and HLA in healthy donors. Each donor was nominally healthy when sampled (though unrecorded immune exposures were likely). General study results and limits: What TCR beta sequences reportedly achieved was accurate prediction of HLA-A and HLA-B alleles in most subjects.

Primers included in the PCR were 60 Vbeta and 13 Jbeta primers. Sequencing was performed with immunoSEQ multiplex PCR; in TCRdb, only in-frame clones are kept and a portion is missing. The data contain 150,000 or so clones, 70% to 90% of them seen just once; the ten biggest clones take up 2% to 2.5%. The sample consisted of PBMCs. The clonotype originates from a woman aged 18-29 years in good health and CMV-seronegative.

CDR3 nucleotides: TGCGCCAGCAGCTTGGCCAGAGGAACCCAGTACTTC. Encoded protein: CASSLARGTQYF. The rearrangement joins TRBV5-1 to TRBJ2-5, with D uncertain. CDR3 length: 12 amino acids. Per germline, CDR1 SGHRS and CDR2 YFSETQ. V lost 0 bases to trimming and J lost 8 bases, with 8 bases between them.